The present T cell receptor beta chain was sequenced within a study of human T cells and chemical hapten exposure. Regarding the study as a whole: Positively correlated with patch test score were the counts of PT1 expanded TCRs.

Time point reported: pre-sensitization, week 0. Documented treatment: therapeutic diphenylcyclopropenone sensitization with weekly scalp DPC. A word on this clonotype: Its target is unknown.

In TCRdb, the RACE reads were re-called with MiXCR into one record per CDR3 protein. The sample records fewer than 300,000 distinct CDR3 sequences, approximately 8.6% being singletons. The sequencing here drew on whole blood, taken in connection with sensitization to the hapten diphenylcyclopropenone (DPC). This sequence was found in a woman aged 35 to 49 with alopecia areata. Some clones in this sample may be carry-over from other donors' samples.

In DNA form, the CDR3 reads TGCAGTGCTAGGTTGGGAACTGGGGCCAACGTCCTGACTTTC. This sequence encodes CSARLGTGANVLTF. This chain joins TRBV20-1 and TRBJ2-6; D unclear. The CDR3 has 14 amino acids. V shed 3 bases and J shed 2 bases, with 8 bases lying between them. The V gene's germline CDR1 is DFQATT and CDR2 SNEGSKA (reference sequence).